A selection of T cell receptor beta chains follows, all from one sample in a study of response to subunit inactivated influenza vaccine. TCRdb recomputed calls from the RT-PCR reads with MiXCR, one row per CDR3 protein. The sample lists around 710,000 distinct CDR3 sequences; approximately 15% were seen once. Source: PBMCs from blood, taken around 15 days before vaccination. The source is a man aged 45-65 years who received an inactivated influenza vaccine. Each CDR3 is given with its conserved first and last residue. A D gene is named only where the DNA matches it firmly. Some rows mark clone size as missing; the rest say once, few, many or name a class of expanded clone.

j_gene	d_gene	v_gene	abundance	CDR3aa	CDR3nt
TRBJ1-5	TRBD1	TRBV7-9	.	CASSSQQGDQPQHF	TGTGCCAGCAGTTCCCAACAGGGGGATCAGCCCCAGCATTTT
TRBJ2-3	.	TRBV24-1	many	CATSDRGRGTDTQYF	TGTGCCACCAGTGATCGGGGACGGGGCACAGATACGCAGTATTTT
TRBJ1-6	.	TRBV6-2/TRBV6-3	.	CASSLWTSTGSDSPLHF	TGTGCCAGCTCCTTATGGACCTCTACAGGGTCTGATTCACCCCTCCACTTT
TRBJ2-2	TRBD1	TRBV5-1	many	CASSPQGQGLGELFF	TGCGCCAGCAGCCCCCAGGGACAGGGCCTCGGGGAGCTGTTTTTT
TRBJ2-1	TRBD1	TRBV27	few	CASSSWTGGPYNEQFF	TGTGCCAGCAGTTCCTGGACAGGGGGCCCCTACAATGAGCAGTTCTTC
TRBJ2-5	.	TRBV4-1	.	CASSQARGTQETQYF	TGCGCCAGCAGCCAGGCCAGGGGAACCCAAGAGACCCAGTACTTC
TRBJ1-5	.	TRBV20-1	few	CSAGTASNQPQHF	TGCAGTGCCGGGACCGCTAGCAATCAGCCCCAGCATTTT
TRBJ1-6	.	TRBV18	.	CASSLRDGDSPLHF	TGTGCCAGCTCTTTGCGGGACGGGGATTCACCCCTCCACTTT
TRBJ2-7	.	TRBV5-6	.	CASSLATTLYEQYF	TGTGCCAGCAGCCTTGCCACTACCCTCTACGAGCAGTACTTC
TRBJ2-4	.	TRBV28	many	CASSLLAIGAGKNIQYF	TGTGCCAGCAGTCTACTCGCCATCGGGGCGGGGAAAAACATTCAGTACTTC
TRBJ2-7	.	TRBV12-3/TRBV12-4	.	CASSLSAGLTTYEQYF	TGTGCCAGCAGTTTATCGGCGGGACTTACCACCTACGAGCAGTACTTC
TRBJ2-2	.	TRBV20-1	few	CSASSPFPANTGELFF	TGCAGTGCTAGTTCCCCCTTTCCAGCGAACACCGGGGAGCTGTTTTTT
TRBJ2-4	TRBD2	TRBV6-1	.	CASTPHPSSGIIAKNIQYF	TGTGCCAGCACCCCCCACCCATCTAGCGGGATAATAGCCAAAAACATTCAGTACTTC
TRBJ2-7	.	TRBV28	many	CASKRGYEQYF	TGTGCCAGCAAGAGGGGGTACGAGCAGTACTTC
TRBJ1-1	.	TRBV5-6	.	CASSPLGYTEAFF	TGTGCCAGCAGCCCCTTGGGATACACTGAAGCTTTCTTT
TRBJ2-7	.	TRBV6-1	.	CASRPSELSYEQYF	TGTGCCAGCAGGCCAAGCGAACTCTCCTACGAGCAGTACTTC
TRBJ1-4	TRBD1	TRBV5-1	few	CASSQGQGFEKLFF	TGCGCCAGCAGCCAAGGACAGGGCTTTGAAAAACTGTTTTTT
TRBJ1-2	.	TRBV20-1	few	CSAWVGVSNYGYTF	TGCAGTGCCTGGGTTGGGGTATCTAACTATGGCTACACCTTC
TRBJ2-1	TRBD2	TRBV4-2	.	CASSPGVPSGGYYNEQFF	TGTGCCAGCAGCCCCGGAGTACCTAGCGGGGGGTACTACAATGAGCAGTTCTTC
TRBJ2-7	.	TRBV4-3	many	CASSPSPGFGYEQYF	TGCGCCAGCAGCCCCTCTCCGGGTTTTGGCTACGAGCAGTACTTC
TRBJ2-1	.	TRBV5-1	.	CASSLGLGQGSYNEQFF	TGCGCCAGCAGCTTGGGTTTGGGCCAGGGTTCCTACAATGAGCAGTTCTTC
TRBJ1-2	TRBD1	TRBV30	.	CARAGQGGYGYTF	TGTGCCCGTGCGGGACAGGGAGGGTATGGCTACACCTTC
TRBJ2-3	TRBD2	TRBV12-3/TRBV12-4	.	CASRLAGERTDTQYF	TGTGCCAGCAGACTAGCGGGGGAACGCACAGATACGCAGTATTTT
TRBJ2-7	.	TRBV2	.	CAISPGRSVYEQYF	TGTGCCATCTCTCCGGGACGGAGTGTTTACGAGCAGTACTTC
TRBJ1-5	TRBD1	TRBV5-5	few	CASSLGNRGGNQPQHF	TGTGCCAGCAGCTTGGGGAACAGGGGTGGTAATCAGCCCCAGCATTTT
TRBJ2-7	.	TRBV4-2	few	CASSQGRGGPYEQYF	TGTGCCAGCAGCCAAGGAAGAGGGGGGCCCTACGAGCAGTACTTC